The next 20 T cell receptor beta chains were all read from a single sample in a study of Graves' ophthalmopathy and Graves' hyperthyroidism. RNA served as the template for amplifying TCR beta CDR3 regions. Investigators did first-round RT-PCR with HTBI primers, then second-round multiplex PCR. TCRdb re-called the multiplex PCR reads with MiXCR, one entry per CDR3 protein. The profile shows around 520,000 distinct CDR3 sequences, less than 45% of them singletons. What was sequenced was peripheral blood or thyroid tissue (not recorded which). The receptors come from an adult man with Graves' hyperthyroidism.

This clonotype was seen only once. The chain carries TRBV20-1 and TRBJ2-7; D tentatively reads TRBD1 or TRBD2 (5 bases each). Trimming cost V 3 bases and J 2 bases, with 14 bases left between them. The germline gives CDR1 DFQATT, CDR2 SNEGSKA (reference sequence). This CDR3 comprises 14 residues. The CDR3 loop reads CSARGTLATYEQYF. The DNA of the CDR3 is TGCAGTGCTAGGGGGACGTTGGCCACCTACGAGCAGTACTTC.

This clonotype has ten or more counts. The chain combines TRBV7-2 with TRBJ1-6; D might be TRBD1 (6 bases). The CDR3 is 14 residues long. Germline lookup yields CDR1 SGHTA and CDR2 FQGNSA. V lost 2 bases and J 8 bases, leaving 10 bases between the germline ends. The CDR3 sequence: CASSLNRVDSPLHF. In nucleotides, the CDR3 is TGTGCCAGCAGCTTAAACAGGGTAGATTCACCCCTCCACTTT.

This chain uses TRBV7-6 with TRBJ2-7, with TRBD2 identical over 7 bases. The CDR3 totals 15 residues. Per the germline V gene, CDR1 is SGHVS and CDR2 is FNYEAQ. V dropped 1 base and J dropped 4; count of bases not matched to a gene: 7. CDR3 loop: CASSLEAGREYEQYF. As DNA, the CDR3 is TGTGCCAGCAGCTTAGAGGCAGGGAGGGAGTACGAGCAGTACTTC.

The chain employs TRBV10-2 and TRBJ2-5, with 7 positions matching TRBD2. Germline V gene sequence: CDR1 WSHSY, CDR2 SAAADI. The J segment lost 3 bases and the V segment lost 2 bases, leaving 3 bases of the junction unmatched. This CDR3 spans 14 amino acids. This CDR3 reads CASSEELAEETQYF. The CDR3 coding sequence is TGCGCCAGCAGTGAGGAGCTAGCGGAAGAGACCCAGTACTTC.

This chain connects TRBV7-2 to TRBJ2-5; D is perhaps TRBD2 (7 bases). Germline CDR1 reads SGHTA; CDR2 reads FQGNSA. The CDR3 length is 16 residues. V was cut by 5 bases and J by 3 bases, with 19 bases left in between. Here the CDR3 DNA reads TGTGCCAGCAGCCAACCCGCGGGGGCCGGGAAAGAGACCCAGTACTTC. Translated: CASSQPAGAGKETQYF.

A word on this clonotype: A single base separates this from a much larger clone, so it may be a read error. V gene TRBV7-2 combines with J gene TRBJ1-6, with 9 bases aligning to TRBD1. Germline CDR1 SGHTA, CDR2 FQGNSA. The CDR3 extends over 15 amino acids. The CDR3 region is CAGSLGQGPNSPLHF. CDR3 DNA sequence: TGTGCCGGCAGCTTAGGACAGGGGCCGAATTCACCCCTCCACTTT. The complete variable domain, with remaining parts taken from reference TRBV7-2 and TRBJ1-6, reads GAGVSQSPSNKVTEKGKDVELRCDPISGHTALYWYRQSLGQGLEFLIYFQGNSAPDKSGLPSDRFSAERTGGSVSTLTIQRTQQEDSAVYLCAGSLGQGPNSPLHFGNGTRLTVT.

In this sample, this clonotype turned up many times. The chain carries TRBV9 and TRBJ1-1; no reliable D call. V was clipped by 0 bases and J by 3 bases, with 12 bases between them. This CDR3 has 15 amino acids. Per the germline V gene, CDR1 is SGDLS and CDR2 is YYNGEE. The CDR3 nucleotides read TGTGCCAGCAGCGTAGCCTCGGGATCGCACACTGAAGCTTTCTTT. Encoded protein: CASSVASGSHTEAFF.

This clonotype was seen ten or more times. Here the CDR3 reads CASSFFPAEPFYEQYF. CDR3 nucleotide sequence: TGTGCCAGCAGCTTTTTTCCGGCCGAGCCCTTCTACGAGCAGTACTTC. The gene calls are TRBV5-8 and TRBJ2-7; D is uncertain. CDR1 is SGHTS, CDR2 YDEGEE, per germline. This CDR3 contains 16 residues. Trimming stripped 2 bases from V and 3 bases from J, with 18 bases between.

This clonotype was observed many times. The chain has TRBV5-8 and TRBJ2-5; D unresolved. CDR3 length equals 12 residues. Germline V gene sequence: CDR1 SGHTS, CDR2 YDEGEE. The V and J ends lost 1 base and 3 bases respectively, with 4 bases between them. As DNA, the CDR3 is TGTGCCAGCAGCTTGCAGGAAGAGACCCAGTACTTC. Amino acids: CASSLQEETQYF. Together with reference TRBV5-8 and TRBJ2-5, the CDR3 gives the full variable domain: EAGVTQSPTHLIKTRGQQATLRCSPISGHTSVYWYQQALGLGLQFLLWYDEGEERNRGNFPPRFSGRQFPNYSSELNVNALELEDSALYLCASSLQEETQYFGPGTRLLVL.

V and J are TRBV20-1 and TRBJ1-6; no reliable D call. CDR1 is DFQATT, CDR2 SNEGSKA, per germline (reference sequence). CDR3 size: 10 residues. The ends were cut back, 0 bases at V and 19 bases at J, with 10 bases in the middle. For the CDR3, the DNA is TGCAGTGCTAGAGAGCTTCGACTACACTTT. It is translated as CSARELRLHF.

Points on this clonotype: A read error may be the cause here, since a much bigger clone is one base away. The V call is TRBV5-1, the J call TRBJ2-2; the D is unclear. The V gene's germline CDR1 is SGHRS and CDR2 YFSETQ. The CDR3 contains 16 residues. The V gene lost 0 bases and the J gene lost 0 bases, with 9 bases spanning the gap. The CDR3 loop is CASSLGDASNTGELFF. CDR3 in DNA: TGCGCCAGCAGCTTGGGTGACGCCTCGAACACCGGGGAGCTGTTTTTT.

The sample holds many counts of this clonotype. The chain carries TRBV4-2 and TRBJ1-1; unclear D gene. CDR1 is LGHNA, CDR2 YNFKEQ, per germline. V was trimmed by 0 bases and J by 7 bases, leaving 12 bases between them. The CDR3 is 14 amino acids. The DNA of the CDR3 is TGTGCCAGCAGCCAAGAAGGAGGCTACCTTGAAGCTTTCTTT. Translation gives CASSQEGGYLEAFF.

This clonotype was recorded many times. The chain carries TRBV7-2 and TRBJ1-1; D is ambiguous. This CDR3 region has 15 residues. The V gene lost 1 base and the J gene lost 1 base, with 10 bases spanning the gap. CDR1 and CDR2 (germline): SGHTA, FQGNSA. The chain's CDR3 is CASSLGGSPNTEAFF. In DNA form, the CDR3 reads TGTGCCAGCAGCTTAGGTGGCAGTCCGAACACTGAAGCTTTCTTT.

The chain combines TRBV7-2 with TRBJ2-7; TRBD2 agrees at 14 bases. CDR1 is SGHTA and CDR2 is FQGNSA in the germline V gene. The V gene end was trimmed by 5 bases and the J gene end by 2 bases; junction bases not matched to a gene: 14. This CDR3 has 19 amino acids. The CDR3 DNA is TGTGCCAGCAGCCGAACCTCGGGACTAGCGGGAGTTGGGGCCTACGAGCAGTACTTC. Protein: CASSRTSGLAGVGAYEQYF.

This clonotype was counted only a few times. The chain uses TRBV10-1 and TRBJ2-7; 7 bases align to TRBD2. There are 15 residues in the CDR3. V trimming: 3 bases; J trimming: 2 bases; junction bases outside the gene matches: 7. Germline-derived CDR1 and CDR2 are WNHNN and SYGVQD (reference sequence). CDR3 DNA sequence: TGCGCCAGCAGTGATTTTGGCGGGAGTGCCTACGAGCAGTACTTC. Translating it yields CASSDFGGSAYEQYF.

This chain joins TRBV10-3 and TRBJ1-1; D remains unclear. Trimming cost V 4 bases and J 2 bases, with 8 bases left between them. Germline values: CDR1 ENHRY, CDR2 SYGVKD. CDR3 length: 13 residues. As DNA, the CDR3 is TGTGCCATCAGTGGGGCCGCCAACACTGAAGCTTTCTTT. It codes for CAISGAANTEAFF.

This clonotype has a count of ten or more. The chain carries TRBV2 and TRBJ1-1; TRBD1 agrees at 10 bases. Trimming cost V 6 bases and J 5 bases; bases outside gene matches: 6. The germline gives CDR1 SNHLY, CDR2 FYNNEI. This CDR3 has 14 amino acids. CDR3 loop: CASSNGQGETEAFF. The CDR3 nucleotides read TGTGCCAGCAGCAATGGACAGGGGGAAACTGAAGCTTTCTTT.

This clonotype has just a few counts. The CDR3 does not end in the conserved phenylalanine or tryptophan, so this is likely a read error. This chain connects TRBV7-2 to TRBJ1-1, with no clear D. The length of the CDR3 is 12 residues. Trimming pared 3 bases from V and 3 bases from J, leaving 5 bases between. CDR1 and CDR2 from the germline V gene are SGHTA and FQGNSA. The CDR3 DNA sequence: TGTGCCAGCAGCTTGGTTGACACTGAAGCTTTCTCT. Protein sequence: CASSLVDTEAFS.

At least ten counts were recorded for this clonotype. This chain joins TRBV15 and TRBJ1-6, with TRBD1 identical over 8 bases. With V trimmed by 3 bases and J by 9 bases, 7 bases remained unmatched. The germline V gene encodes CDR1 LNHNV and CDR2 YYDKDF (reference sequence). The CDR3 loop spans 15 amino acids. This CDR3 is CATSSAGGRFSPLHF. The CDR3 nucleotides read TGTGCCACCAGCAGCGCAGGGGGCCGGTTTTCACCCCTCCACTTT.

This clonotype was found a few times. The chain carries TRBV7-9 and TRBJ1-4, with 8 nucleotides matching TRBD1. The CDR3 covers 16 residues. The trim removed 4 bases at V and 4 bases at J, leaving 8 bases unmatched. Germline CDR1 is SEHNR and CDR2 is FQNEAQ (reference sequence). This CDR3 is CASSSSPTGVNEKLFF. The CDR3, as DNA: TGTGCCAGCAGCTCCTCCCCGACAGGGGTTAATGAAAAACTGTTTTTT.